These 30 T cell receptor beta chains were all obtained from the same sample, sequenced in a study of blood T cell repertoires in COVID-19. Measured with immunoSEQ multiplex PCR; TCRdb has only the in-frame clones, and not every one. Among more than 200,000 clones listed, around four fifths were seen once. What was sequenced was peripheral blood. The receptors were sampled from a woman between 45 and 65 years old with acute or convalescent COVID-19.

The CDR3: CASSEEAGDSNQPQHF. The CDR3 DNA reads TGTGCCAGCAGTGAAGAGGCAGGGGATAGCAATCAGCCCCAGCATTTT. The chain is built from TRBV6-1 and TRBJ1-5; weak D call: TRBD1 (6 bases). Germline loops: CDR1 MNHNS, CDR2 SASEGT. The germline V and J ends were trimmed by 1 base and 0 bases, with 10 bases remaining between them. The CDR3 extends over 16 amino acids.

The V call is TRBV5-1, the J call TRBJ2-3; 10 bases match TRBD2. CDR1 is SGHRS, CDR2 YFSETQ, per germline. V shed 1 base, J shed 2 bases, and the junction held 4 bases outside the gene matches. The CDR3 contains 16 residues. CDR3 residues: CASSLRTSGITDTQYF. DNA of the CDR3: TGCGCCAGCAGCTTGAGGACTAGCGGAATCACAGATACGCAGTATTTT.

V is TRBV10-3 and J is TRBJ1-1; D is unresolved. The CDR3 covers 14 residues. V was clipped by 0 bases and J by 8 bases, with 13 bases between them. Germline V CDR1 and CDR2: ENHRY, SYGVKD. The chain's CDR3 is CAISESNGLQEAFF. Here the CDR3 DNA reads TGTGCCATCAGTGAGTCGAATGGACTGCAGGAAGCTTTCTTT.

The V gene is TRBV28, the J gene TRBJ2-3, with 11 positions matching TRBD2. From germline, CDR1 is MDHEN and CDR2 SYDVKM. Germline trimming cut 7 bases from V and 4 bases from J; bases unmatched to any gene: 13. The CDR3 loop spans 17 amino acids. Here the CDR3 reads CASISSGRPLGADTQYF. The CDR3 DNA reads TGTGCCAGCATCTCTAGCGGGAGGCCGCTTGGGGCAGATACGCAGTATTTT.

This clone was counted only a few times. The CDR3: CASSSRPLGPSTDTQYF. CDR3 nucleotide sequence: TGTGCCAGTAGTAGTAGACCACTAGGGCCAAGCACAGATACGCAGTATTTT. The chain carries TRBV19 and TRBJ2-3; D may be TRBD2 (5 bases). V gave up 4 bases and J gave up 0 bases, with 17 bases separating them. The CDR3 spans 17 residues. Looked up from germline, CDR1 is LNHDA and CDR2 is SQIVND (reference sequence).

This clone was recorded only once. V is TRBV7-3 and J is TRBJ2-7; 10 nucleotides match TRBD2. With V trimmed by 8 bases and J by 7 bases, 14 bases remained unmatched. The CDR3 is 15 residues long. Germline V gene lookup returns CDR1 SGHTA and CDR2 FQGTGA. As DNA, the CDR3 is TGTGCCAGCGCGGTGGCTAGCGGGAGAGCGGAGGAGCAGTACTTC. Translating gives CASAVASGRAEEQYF.

The CDR3 bases are TGTGCCAGCAGCAGCTGGACTAGCGGGAACAATGAGCAGTTCTTC. Translating gives CASSSWTSGNNEQFF. The chain employs TRBV5-8 and TRBJ2-1; 12 bases match TRBD2. The length of the CDR3 is 15 residues. Unmatched junction bases numbered 4, after V lost 4 bases and J lost 5 bases. Germline values: CDR1 SGHTS, CDR2 YDEGEE.

The chain is built from TRBV6-5 and TRBJ2-3, with 8 bases identical to TRBD2. The CDR3 spans 14 residues. V lost 9 bases, J lost 2 bases, and 7 bases stayed unmatched. Germline CDR1 reads MNHEY; CDR2 reads SVGAGI. CDR3 in amino acids: CASQVAGNTDTQYF. CDR3 coding DNA: TGTGCCAGTCAGGTAGCGGGAAACACAGATACGCAGTATTTT.

There are a few counts of this clone. The J gene is TRBJ2-7, the V gene TRBV10-1; tentatively, D is TRBD1 (6 bases). This CDR3 spans 11 amino acids. CDR1 and CDR2 (germline): WNHNN, SYGVQD (reference sequence). With 7 bases removed from V and 3 bases from J, the gap between germline ends came to 7 bases. This CDR3 reads CASNRVYEQYF. The DNA for the CDR3 is TGCGCCAGCAACAGGGTCTACGAGCAGTACTTC.

V gene TRBV18 combines with J gene TRBJ2-7; 7 bases are a match to TRBD1. CDR1 is KGHSH and CDR2 is LQKENI in the germline V gene. The CDR3 consists of 15 residues. After removal of 0 bases from V and 0 bases from J, the junction contained 2 bases not matched to a gene. The CDR3 sequence: CASSPPRQGSYEQYF. DNA for the CDR3: TGTGCCAGCTCACCACCGCGACAGGGCTCCTACGAGCAGTACTTC.

CDR3 region: CASSLVLGPGNTGELFF. The CDR3 coding sequence is TGCGCCAGCAGCTTGGTGTTGGGGCCAGGGAACACCGGGGAGCTGTTTTTT. The chain carries TRBV5-1 and TRBJ2-2; D may be TRBD1 (5 bases). CDR3 size: 17 residues. Germline V lookup: CDR1 SGHRS, CDR2 YFSETQ. The V end was cut by 0 bases, the J end by 1 base, with 13 bases between.

This rearrangement joins TRBV5-1 to TRBJ2-1, with TRBD2 matching over 11 bases. The CDR3 has 16 residues. V gave up 0 bases and J gave up 3 bases; unmatched junction bases: 2. Looked up from germline, CDR1 is SGHRS and CDR2 is YFSETQ. The CDR3 coding sequence is TGCGCCAGCAGCTTGGGACTAGCGGGGTTCTACAATGAGCAGTTCTTC. It translates to CASSLGLAGFYNEQFF.

V usage is TRBV24-1 and J usage is TRBJ2-1; 7 bases are shared with TRBD2. Trimming cost V 3 bases and J 5 bases; bases outside gene matches: 9. The CDR3 extends over 16 amino acids. CDR1 KGHDR and CDR2 SFDVKD come from the germline V gene. Written as DNA, the CDR3 is TGTGCCACCAGTGATCTGGGGGGGACTAAAGACAATGAGCAGTTCTTC. Protein: CATSDLGGTKDNEQFF.

This clone was observed a single time. The rearrangement uses TRBV28 and TRBJ2-2, with TRBD1 identical over 8 bases. CDR1 MDHEN and CDR2 SYDVKM come from the germline V gene. Trimming cost V 6 bases and J 6 bases; bases outside gene matches: 9. The CDR3 contains 15 residues. CDR3 residues: CASRRQGKAPGELFF. In nucleotides, the CDR3 is TGTGCCAGCAGGAGACAGGGGAAGGCTCCCGGGGAGCTGTTTTTT.

This clone was seen only once. The chain is built from TRBV5-1 and TRBJ2-3, with 8 bases aligning to TRBD1. Germline assignment: CDR1 SGHRS and CDR2 YFSETQ. V gave up 4 bases and J gave up 1 base; unmatched junction bases: 5. The CDR3 runs 15 residues. The CDR3 region has the DNA TGCGCCAGCAGCCCGCCCAGGGGGCGCACAGATACGCAGTATTTT. Residues: CASSPPRGRTDTQYF.

The rearrangement links TRBV27 to TRBJ1-1, with a tentative D call TRBD1 (5 bases). CDR3 length: 16 amino acids. CDR1 is MNHEY and CDR2 is SMNVEV in the germline V gene (reference sequence). V lost 3 bases and J 2 bases, leaving 16 bases between the germline ends. As DNA, the CDR3 is TGTGCCAGCAGTTTCTTCGGGAGGGGAGGTAACACTGAAGCTTTCTTT. Translated: CASSFFGRGGNTEAFF.

The J gene is TRBJ2-5, the V gene TRBV6-5; weak D call: TRBD2 (6 bases). Trimming removed 7 bases from V and 4 bases from J, with 19 bases in between. Per germline, CDR1 MNHEY and CDR2 SVGAGI. The CDR3 is 15 amino acids. CDR3 sequence (DNA): TGTGCCAGCAAACTCACAGGAGGGAAAAGAGAGACCCAGTACTTC. Protein sequence: CASKLTGGKRETQYF.

V gene TRBV28 combines with J gene TRBJ1-2; a weak D match, TRBD1 (5 bases). CDR1 and CDR2 from the germline V gene are MDHEN and SYDVKM. Trimming stripped 7 bases from V and 4 bases from J, with 16 bases between. The CDR3 loop spans 14 amino acids. The CDR3 sequence is CASTQAGTVYGYTF. CDR3 coding DNA: TGTGCCAGCACCCAGGCGGGGACGGTCTATGGCTACACCTTC.

The chain carries TRBV10-3 and TRBJ2-1; tentative D call: TRBD1 (5 bases). The CDR3 loop spans 15 amino acids. Trimming pared 1 base from V and 5 bases from J, leaving 12 bases between. The germline V gene has CDR1 ENHRY and CDR2 SYGVKD. The CDR3 here is CAISELAQGDNEQFF. The CDR3 region has the DNA TGTGCCATCAGTGAGTTGGCCCAAGGGGACAATGAGCAGTTCTTC.

This clone was observed a single time. The chain recombines TRBV5-1 with TRBJ2-3; the match to TRBD1 covers 8 bases. Per germline, CDR1 SGHRS and CDR2 YFSETQ. The CDR3 covers 14 residues. The V segment lost 5 bases and the J segment 5 bases; nucleotides outside the gene matches: 7. CDR3 nucleotides: TGCGCCAGCAGGATACAGGGGGGCAAAGATACGCAGTATTTT. It translates to CASRIQGGKDTQYF.

The CDR3 DNA is TGTGCCAGCAGTCGGACAGGGTTTGGAAACACCATATATTTT. Residues: CASSRTGFGNTIYF. This chain uses TRBV5-6 with TRBJ1-3; 8 bases match TRBD1. Losses at the gene ends were 5 bases for V and 3 bases for J; bases not matched to a gene: 4. The CDR3 sequence is 14 residues long. Germline V gene data show CDR1 as SGHDT and CDR2 as YYEEEE.

This chain connects TRBV6-6 to TRBJ1-1; possibly TRBD1 for D (5 bases). The germline V and J ends were trimmed by 6 bases and 11 bases, with 19 bases remaining between them. The CDR3 has 13 amino acids. Per the germline V gene, CDR1 is MNHNY and CDR2 is SVGAGI (reference sequence). The CDR3 loop is CASRKDSVREAFF. Here the CDR3 DNA reads TGTGCCAGCAGAAAAGACAGCGTCAGAGAGGCTTTCTTT.

This clone was recorded only once. V is TRBV27 and J is TRBJ2-7; D is undetermined. The V gene lost 6 bases and the J gene lost 5 bases, with 8 bases spanning the gap. The length of the CDR3 is 11 residues. The germline V gene encodes CDR1 MNHEY and CDR2 SMNVEV (reference sequence). CDR3: CASSSMNEQYF. The CDR3 DNA follows: TGTGCCAGCAGCTCTATGAACGAGCAGTACTTC.

This chain connects TRBV4-2 to TRBJ1-1; 10 bases agree with TRBD1. This CDR3 is built from 15 residues. V gave up 1 base and J gave up 4 bases; unmatched junction bases: 3. CDR1 and CDR2 (germline): LGHNA, YNFKEQ. CDR3 DNA: TGTGCCAGCAGCCAAGTTGGGACAGGGGCCACTGAAGCTTTCTTT. It is translated as CASSQVGTGATEAFF.

The chain couples TRBV6-5 to TRBJ2-1; tentatively, D is TRBD1 (5 bases). CDR1 is MNHEY, CDR2 SVGAGI, per germline. The CDR3 loop spans 14 amino acids. V was pared by 5 bases and J by 8 bases, with 16 bases between. CDR3 in amino acids: CASSPGGLGDEQFF. The CDR3 region has the DNA TGTGCCAGCAGTCCCGGTGGGTTAGGGGATGAGCAGTTCTTC.

About this clone: A read error may account for a junction end that differs from germline. The genes are TRBV3-1 (or the pseudogene TRBV3-2) and TRBJ2-7, with TRBD2 matching over 9 bases. The CDR3 sequence is 16 residues long. CDR1 and CDR2 (germline): LGHDT, YNNKEL (reference sequence). Written as DNA, the CDR3 is TGTGCCAGCAGCCACGATCTCGGACTAGCGCTCTACGAACAGTACTTC. Translated, it gives CASSHDLGLALYEQYF.

This clone appeared a few times. The chain uses TRBV2 and TRBJ1-2, with D perhaps matching TRBD1 (5 bases). This CDR3 comprises 14 residues. The V end lost 2 bases, the J end lost 7 bases, and 14 bases lay between the germline ends. Looked up from germline, CDR1 is SNHLY and CDR2 is FYNNEI. The CDR3 coding sequence is TGTGCCAGCAGTGAAATGGGCCAGGGTTTTGGCTACACCTTC. It is translated as CASSEMGQGFGYTF.

This clone was seen just once. The chain recombines TRBV24-1 with TRBJ1-2; 7 bases agree with TRBD1. Germline assignment: CDR1 KGHDR and CDR2 SFDVKD. V lost 3 bases, J lost 7 bases, and 7 bases stayed unmatched. The CDR3 has 14 residues. The CDR3, as DNA: TGTGCCACCAGTGATCAGACAGGGTTGGGTGGCTACACCTTC. It is translated as CATSDQTGLGGYTF.

This rearrangement joins TRBV30 to TRBJ2-7; possible D gene TRBD2, 5 bases. The CDR3 totals 15 residues. Germline-derived CDR1 and CDR2 are GTSNPN and SVGIG (reference sequence). The V end lost 0 bases, the J end lost 0 bases, and 12 bases lay between the germline ends. The CDR3 loop is CAWSVSERGSYEQYF. The CDR3 nucleotides read TGTGCCTGGAGTGTCTCTGAACGGGGCTCCTACGAGCAGTACTTC.

This clone was observed a few times. The identical CDR3 is also encoded by other nucleotide sequences in the sample. The rearrangement joins TRBV6-2 or TRBV6-3 to TRBJ2-5, with TRBD1 identical over 11 bases. The CDR3 has 15 residues. Germline trimming cut 5 bases from V and 5 bases from J; bases unmatched to any gene: 7. Germline CDR1 is MNHEY and CDR2 is SVGEGT. CDR3 in amino acids: CASSSGQGARETQYF. The CDR3 bases are TGTGCCAGCAGTAGCGGACAGGGGGCGCGGGAGACCCAGTACTTC.